This TCR beta chain emerged from a study of blood T cell repertoires in COVID-19. Per the original methods: Amplifying reference gene primers gave estimates of nucleated cell counts. Assay used: immunoSEQ multiplex PCR; TCRdb lists only in-frame clones, some missing. V, J and clone size were drawn from that table, and D and trimming were deduced from the DNA. Altogether about 190,000 clones are present, approximately 84% being singletons, with the ten largest covering about 3.5%. Cohort placement rested on clinical history that participants reported themselves. Resolution of symptoms, clearance, or two negative PCRs was present in recovered Cohort 3 donors. Germline CDR1 is SGHTA and CDR2 is FQGNSA. The CDR3 sequence is 19 residues long. J lost 3 bases, V lost 5 bases, and 16 bases had no gene match.

Sequenced sample: PBMCs or T cells enriched from blood (not recorded which). This TCR was recovered from a woman under 40 who had recovered from COVID-19. V is TRBV7-2 and J is TRBJ2-1; 10 bases fit TRBD1. The CDR3 DNA reads as TGTGCCAGCAGCCGGGCGTCAACCTTGACAGGGGGCGTCTACAATGAGCAGTTCTTC. Translation gives CASSRASTLTGGVYNEQFF.